What follows are 2 T cell receptor beta chains derived from one specimen sequenced in a study of T cells in Graves' hyperthyroidism and ophthalmopathy. Authors of the study amplified TCR beta CDR3 regions from RNA transcripts. With the HTBI primer set, the TCR CDR3 went through a first round of RT-PCR. One entry per CDR3 protein, called by TCRdb with MiXCR from the multiplex PCR reads. The repertoire holds almost 600,000 distinct CDR3 sequences, with more than 45% as singletons. Specimen: peripheral blood or thyroid tissue (not recorded which). The receptor source for this set is a woman in her late teens or twenties with Graves' hyperthyroidism.

The table lists this clonotype with many counts. The chain recombines TRBV28 with TRBJ2-7; D is ambiguous. This CDR3 has 15 amino acids. Germline V gene data show CDR1 as MDHEN and CDR2 as SYDVKM. Trimming took off 5 bases at V and 0 bases at J, with 14 bases between the two ends. The CDR3: CASSGSLTSSYEQYF. DNA of the CDR3: TGTGCCAGCAGTGGTTCTCTGACAAGCTCCTACGAGCAGTACTTC.

This clonotype appeared a few times. V and J are TRBV29-1 and TRBJ2-3, with TRBD2 identical over 8 bases. This CDR3 region has 14 residues. V shed 4 bases and J 6 bases; nucleotides not matched to a gene: 9. CDR1 and CDR2 from the germline V gene are SQVTM and ANQGSEA. The CDR3 here is CSVVGMGLGDTQYF. CDR3 DNA sequence: TGCAGCGTTGTTGGAATGGGACTAGGGGATACGCAGTATTTT.